What follows are 13 T cell receptor beta chains derived from one specimen sequenced in a study of T-cell memory formation after mild COVID-19. TCRdb ran MiXCR on the 5' RACE reads and lists one entry per CDR3 protein. The sample yields about 40,000 distinct CDR3 sequences, about 10% seen once. The sequencing input was PBMCs or a T cell subset sorted from them (not recorded which). The receptors shown here come from a man between 18 and 29 years old who had mild COVID-19 (a few samples of this study predate the infection). Cell type and time point are not known.

At least ten counts were recorded for this clonotype. V gene TRBV7-6 combines with J gene TRBJ2-7; D is perhaps TRBD2 (5 bases). CDR1 SGHVS and CDR2 FNYEAQ come from the germline V gene. The CDR3 runs 13 residues. V lost 1 base and J lost 6, with 10 bases in between. In DNA, the CDR3 is TGTGCCAGCAGCTTAGTCCCCCGGGGCGAGCAGTACGTC. Residues: CASSLVPRGEQYV.

This clonotype was seen more than once but under ten times. The J gene is TRBJ2-3, the V gene TRBV18, with D possibly TRBD1 on 7 matching bases. The CDR3 runs to 16 residues. From germline, CDR1 is KGHSH and CDR2 LQKENI. V gave up 2 bases and J gave up 4 bases, with 16 bases separating them. Here the CDR3 reads CASSPAQGGVADTQYF. In DNA, the CDR3 is TGTGCCAGCTCACCAGCTCAGGGGGGCGTGGCAGATACGCAGTATTTT.

This clonotype was observed at least ten times. This chain links TRBV6-5 with TRBJ2-6, with D perhaps matching TRBD2 (6 bases). The CDR3 extends over 19 amino acids. Trimming removed 5 bases at V and 0 bases at J, with 20 bases between. Germline V gives CDR1 MNHEY, CDR2 SVGAGI. The CDR3 reads CASSVFSEGRTSGANVLTF. The CDR3 nucleotides are TGTGCCAGCAGTGTGTTCTCGGAGGGCAGGACCTCTGGGGCCAACGTCCTGACTTTC.

This clonotype showed up just a few times. J is TRBJ2-5 and V is TRBV5-1; TRBD2 agrees at 8 bases. CDR3 size: 17 residues. With V trimmed by 0 bases and J by 0 bases, 7 bases remained unmatched. Germline values: CDR1 SGHRS, CDR2 YFSETQ. In DNA form, the CDR3 reads TGCGCCAGCAGCTTGGGTTTAGTACTAGCGGACCAAGAGACCCAGTACTTC. It encodes CASSLGLVLADQETQYF.

The gene calls are TRBV30 and TRBJ1-4; D is unresolved. V was clipped by 2 bases and J by 5 bases, with 6 bases between them. CDR3 length equals 12 residues. Germline V lookup: CDR1 GTSNPN, CDR2 SVGIG (reference sequence). CDR3 in amino acids: CAWSFGNEKLFF. The DNA of the CDR3 is TGTGCCTGGAGTTTTGGAAATGAAAAACTGTTTTTT.

This clonotype has a count of ten or more. The gene calls are TRBV4-3 and TRBJ2-1, with 12 bases fitting TRBD2. The V segment lost 2 bases and the J segment 7 bases; nucleotides outside the gene matches: 3. The germline CDR1 and CDR2 sequences are LGHNA and YSLEER. CDR3 length: 15 amino acids. CDR3 amino acids: CASSQPSGGVNEQFF. CDR3 coding DNA: TGCGCCAGCAGCCAACCTAGCGGGGGGGTTAATGAGCAGTTCTTC.

This clonotype has a count of ten or more. The V and J genes are TRBV12-3 or TRBV12-4 and TRBJ1-2; 7 bases align to TRBD1. V dropped 6 bases and J dropped 6; count of bases not matched to a gene: 7. CDR3 size: 13 residues. The DNA of the CDR3 is TGTGCCAGCAGCCGACAGGGTTCCCATGGCTACACCTTC. Protein: CASSRQGSHGYTF.

The V and J genes are TRBV6-5 and TRBJ1-1; D may be TRBD1 (5 bases). The CDR3 extends over 15 amino acids. The V and J ends lost 5 bases and 4 bases respectively, with 17 bases between them. The V gene's germline CDR1 is MNHEY and CDR2 SVGAGI. The CDR3, as DNA: TGTGCCAGCAGTAACCCCGGGACGGCTGGCACTGAAGCTTTCTTT. This sequence encodes CASSNPGTAGTEAFF.

This clonotype was recorded once. The J gene is TRBJ2-3, the V gene TRBV5-1; no clear D. This CDR3 comprises 16 residues. V was trimmed by 0 bases and J by 0 bases, leaving 11 bases between them. Germline loops: CDR1 SGHRS, CDR2 YFSETQ. CDR3 residues: CASSLGETPSTDTQYF. The CDR3 nucleotides read TGCGCCAGCAGCTTGGGGGAAACACCCAGCACAGATACGCAGTATTTT. Full variable domain (outside the CDR3, taken from reference TRBV5-1 and TRBJ2-3): KAGVTQTPRYLIKTRGQQVTLSCSPISGHRSVSWYQQTPGQGLQFLFEYFSETQRNKGNFPGRFSGRQFSNSRSEMNVSTLELGDSALYLCASSLGETPSTDTQYFGPGTRLTVL.

A remark on this clonotype: A much larger clone lies one base from this, so it may be a read error. V is TRBV12-3 or TRBV12-4 and J is TRBJ2-3; D gene ambiguous. The CDR3 consists of 12 residues. CDR3 nucleotide sequence: TGTGCCATCAGTTTATCCGCTAATACGCAGTATTTT. This encodes CAISLSANTQYF.

This chain joins TRBV7-2 and TRBJ2-3; unclear D gene. The CDR3 loop spans 12 amino acids. Trimming left V 11 bases short and J 4 bases short, with 13 bases between. The germline V gene has CDR1 SGHTA and CDR2 FQGNSA. The chain's CDR3 is CAASDPADTQYF. The CDR3 DNA is TGTGCCGCCTCAGATCCGGCAGATACGCAGTATTTT. The variable domain in full, with the rest retrieved from reference TRBV7-2 and TRBJ2-3, is GAGVSQSPSNKVTEKGKDVELRCDPISGHTALYWYRQSLGQGLEFLIYFQGNSAPDKSGLPSDRFSAERTGGSVSTLTIQRTQQEDSAVYLCAASDPADTQYFGPGTRLTVL.

This clonotype has a count of ten or more. The chain employs TRBV29-1 and TRBJ1-1; D might be TRBD1 (5 bases). V lost 3 bases, J lost 0 bases, and 8 bases lay in between. This CDR3 spans 13 amino acids. The germline V gene has CDR1 SQVTM and CDR2 ANQGSEA. In DNA, the CDR3 is TGCAGCGTTGACAGGGCCATGAACACTGAAGCTTTCTTT. Its translation is CSVDRAMNTEAFF.

There are many counts of this clonotype. CDR3 bases: TGTGCCAGTAGTCTGGGACCGAATGGCTACACCTTC. This translates into CASSLGPNGYTF. V is TRBV19 and J is TRBJ1-2; a possible D gene is TRBD1 (5 bases). CDR1 is LNHDA, CDR2 SQIVND, per germline (reference sequence). The V and J ends lost 5 bases and 6 bases respectively, with 10 bases between them. The CDR3 loop spans 12 amino acids.